Following are 3 T cell receptor beta chains from one sample sequenced in a study of blood T cell repertoires in COVID-19. Assay: immunoSEQ multiplex PCR; the TCRdb copy retains only in-frame clones and omits some. The profile shows 200,000 to 250,000 clones, about 90% of them singletons. What was sequenced was peripheral blood. The receptors come from an older woman with acute or convalescent COVID-19.

The chain joins TRBV29-1 to TRBJ2-7; TRBD2 aligns across 12 bases. Germline V gene data show CDR1 as SQVTM and CDR2 as ANQGSEA. This CDR3 has 13 amino acids. Unmatched junction bases numbered 0, after V lost 4 bases and J lost 2 bases. This chain's CDR3 is CSVGTSGAYEQYF. The CDR3 nucleotides read TGCAGCGTTGGGACTAGCGGGGCCTACGAGCAGTACTTC.

The chain links TRBV11-2 to TRBJ2-7; 7 bases align to TRBD2. Germline lookup yields CDR1 SGHAT and CDR2 FQNNGV. The CDR3 consists of 13 residues. V lost 5 bases and J lost 3; bases outside the gene matches: 4. The CDR3: CASSPGLVYEQYF. The DNA of the CDR3 is TGTGCCAGCAGCCCCGGACTAGTCTACGAGCAGTACTTC.

In this sample, this clone turned up a few times. The rearrangement uses TRBV20-1 and TRBJ2-3; D remains ambiguous. This CDR3 spans 12 amino acids. The V end lost 6 bases, the J end lost 1 base, and 8 bases lay between the germline ends. Germline loops: CDR1 DFQATT, CDR2 SNEGSKA (reference sequence). CDR3 nucleotide sequence: TGCAGTGCGAGTGGAGGCACAGATACGCAGTATTTT. This encodes CSASGGTDTQYF.